The 20 T cell receptor beta chains below all came from one sample that was sequenced in a study of identical twins (dated by TCRdb to about 2016). The protocol used for the library was 5' RACE. Instrument used: Illumina HiSeq 2000. The public sequencing data were trimmed at Q25 with fastp and processed into clonotypes with MiXCR by TCRdb, which kept only in-frame beta chains. One record per CDR3 amino acid sequence lists the most common genes and DNA. This sample lists roughly 290,000 distinct CDR3 sequences; roughly 8.6% were detected once. The top ten constitute around 7.1% of the sample. The data were also submitted as part of a second study, on yellow fever vaccine responses in identical twins.

The sequenced material came from CD8+ T cells sorted from blood. These receptors were taken from a woman under 30 in good health.

There are a few counts of this clonotype. This sequence joins TRBV20-1 and TRBJ2-3, with D possibly TRBD2 on 6 matching bases. The length of the CDR3 is 13 residues. Between the trimmed V and J ends, which lost 4 bases and 2 bases, there was a span of 10 bases. Per germline, CDR1 DFQATT and CDR2 SNEGSKA (reference sequence). CDR3 nucleotide sequence: TGCAGTGCTATCGGGGGAAACACAGATACGCAGTATTTT. Its protein product is CSAIGGNTDTQYF.

V gene TRBV6-4 combines with J gene TRBJ2-1; a weak D match, TRBD2 (6 bases). The germline V and J ends were trimmed by 5 bases and 7 bases, with 12 bases remaining between them. The CDR3 sequence is 13 residues long. Germline values: CDR1 MRHNA, CDR2 SNTAGT. In DNA form, the CDR3 reads TGTGCCAGCAGTATTATGGCGGGGAATGAGCAGTTCTTC. As protein: CASSIMAGNEQFF.

As for this clonotype: A junction end diverges from the germline sequence, so it may reflect a read error. This chain joins TRBV29-1 and TRBJ2-1, with D perhaps assigned TRBD1 or TRBD2 (6 bases each). The CDR3 consists of 14 residues. Germline CDR1 reads SQVTM; CDR2 reads ANQGSEA. The CDR3 sequence is CSATGDIFYSEQFF. CDR3 sequence (DNA): TGCAGCGCCACGGGGGACATTTTCTACAGTGAGCAGTTCTTC.

At least ten counts were recorded for this clonotype. The chain links TRBV29-1 to TRBJ2-3; 7 bases fit TRBD2. V was clipped by 2 bases and J by 5 bases; unmatched bases: 7. The germline V gene encodes CDR1 SQVTM and CDR2 ANQGSEA. This CDR3 is 14 amino acids long. The CDR3 protein is CSVEPGWGGDTQYF. The CDR3, as DNA: TGCAGCGTTGAACCGGGATGGGGGGGAGATACGCAGTATTTT.

At least ten counts were recorded for this clonotype. V and J are TRBV5-6 and TRBJ1-1, with 10 positions matching TRBD1. The CDR3 loop spans 14 amino acids. In germline, CDR1 is SGHDT, CDR2 YYEEEE. V was pared by 4 bases and J by 10 bases, with 10 bases of the junction left unmatched. The CDR3: CASSETGGAGLAFF. CDR3 DNA: TGTGCCAGCAGCGAGACAGGGGGCGCGGGATTAGCTTTCTTT.

This clonotype was seen many times. The chain carries TRBV12-3 or TRBV12-4 and TRBJ1-2, with D perhaps matching TRBD1 (5 bases). Trimming stripped 4 bases from V and 7 bases from J, with 13 bases between. CDR3 length: 13 amino acids. The CDR3 sequence is CASSSDPGGGYTF. The CDR3, as DNA: TGTGCCAGCAGTTCGGATCCGGGGGGTGGCTACACCTTC.

V usage is TRBV29-1 and J usage is TRBJ2-7; no definite D call. Trimming took off 0 bases at V and 2 bases at J, with 14 bases between the two ends. Germline V gene sequence: CDR1 SQVTM, CDR2 ANQGSEA. The CDR3 loop spans 15 amino acids. The CDR3 spells CSVEEWATETYEQYF. CDR3 nucleotides: TGCAGCGTTGAAGAGTGGGCTACCGAAACCTACGAGCAGTACTTC.

This clonotype was recorded many times. The chain has TRBV20-1 and TRBJ2-5; tentatively, D is TRBD1 (6 bases). Germline CDR1 reads DFQATT; CDR2 reads SNEGSKA (reference sequence). This CDR3 is 13 amino acids long. V dropped 5 bases and J dropped 1 base, with 11 bases sitting between them. The CDR3 coding sequence is TGCAGTGCTGCCGGGACACTCCAAGAGACCCAGTACTTC. It codes for CSAAGTLQETQYF.

This clonotype was picked up many times. This chain links TRBV7-2 with TRBJ2-3; D may correspond to TRBD1 or TRBD2 (5 bases each). From germline, CDR1 is SGHTA and CDR2 FQGNSA. The CDR3 has 16 residues. The V and J ends lost 5 bases and 2 bases respectively, with 17 bases between them. The CDR3 spells CASSVRDLYPTDTQYF. The CDR3 region has the DNA TGTGCCAGCAGCGTAAGGGACCTCTACCCCACAGATACGCAGTATTTT.

This clonotype was counted many times. V is TRBV20-1 and J is TRBJ2-3; possibly TRBD2 for D (6 bases). The CDR3 is 14 amino acids. V lost 0 bases and J lost 4, with 11 bases in between. Germline values: CDR1 DFQATT, CDR2 SNEGSKA (reference sequence). CDR3 sequence: CSARDLWGADTQYF. CDR3 bases: TGCAGTGCTAGAGATCTGTGGGGGGCAGATACGCAGTATTTT.

The chain links TRBV15 to TRBJ2-3; TRBD2 agrees at 10 bases. Per germline, CDR1 LNHNV and CDR2 YYDKDF (reference sequence). The ends lost 2 bases at V and 0 bases at J; junction bases unmatched: 11. The CDR3 is 19 amino acids. The CDR3: CATSRSLAGATISTDTQYF. The DNA for the CDR3 is TGTGCCACCAGCAGATCCCTAGCGGGAGCTACCATAAGCACAGATACGCAGTATTTT.

This clonotype has at least ten counts. V and J are TRBV6-1 and TRBJ2-2; possibly TRBD2 for D (5 bases). CDR3 length: 12 residues. V lost 8 bases and J lost 6, with 10 bases in between. Germline CDR1 MNHNS, CDR2 SASEGT. CDR3 loop: CASPAGSGELFF. The CDR3 DNA follows: TGTGCCAGCCCTGCGGGCTCCGGGGAGCTGTTTTTT.

This clonotype was picked up a small number of times. The chain carries TRBV29-1 and TRBJ1-2, with TRBD1 identical over 9 bases. The length of the CDR3 is 16 residues. CDR1 and CDR2 from the germline V gene are SQVTM and ANQGSEA. V trimming: 8 bases; J trimming: 6 bases; junction bases outside the gene matches: 19. The CDR3 protein is CSYAGTGTDLKDGYTF. The CDR3 DNA is TGCAGCTACGCCGGGACAGGGACGGATTTAAAAGATGGCTACACCTTC.

This chain connects TRBV2 to TRBJ2-5; the D gene could be TRBD1 or TRBD2 (5 bases each). V was clipped by 5 bases and J by 1 base, with 20 bases between them. CDR1 and CDR2 (germline): SNHLY, FYNNEI. There are 17 residues in the CDR3. CDR3 coding DNA: TGTGCCAGCAGTCACGACCTCGGGGCAGAACTCCAAGAGACCCAGTACTTC. Its translation is CASSHDLGAELQETQYF.

This clonotype was seen a few times. V usage is TRBV30 and J usage is TRBJ2-2; 7 nucleotides line up with TRBD1. V shed 5 bases, J shed 3 bases, and the junction held 3 bases outside the gene matches. The CDR3 contains 13 residues. Germline V lookup: CDR1 GTSNPN, CDR2 SVGIG (reference sequence). CDR3 DNA sequence: TGTGCCTGGGCGGACAGGTACACCGGGGAGCTGTTTTTT. It is translated as CAWADRYTGELFF.

This clonotype was found a few times. The J gene is TRBJ2-7, the V gene TRBV3-1; 10 bases agree with TRBD1. Germline V gives CDR1 LGHDT, CDR2 YNNKEL (reference sequence). This CDR3 is built from 16 residues. V dropped 0 bases and J dropped 3; count of bases not matched to a gene: 5. The CDR3 sequence is CASSQESGTGDYEQYF. CDR3 coding DNA: TGTGCCAGCAGCCAAGAGTCTGGGACAGGGGACTACGAGCAGTACTTC.

This clonotype came up a few times. The rearrangement uses TRBV4-1 and TRBJ1-2, with D perhaps matching TRBD1 (6 bases). Germline values: CDR1 MGHRA, CDR2 YSYEKL. Trimming left V 1 base short and J 4 bases short, with 13 bases between. The CDR3 consists of 15 residues. The CDR3 DNA reads as TGCGCCAGCAGCCAAGTCCGCCTGGACAGCTATGGCTACACCTTC. It yields the protein CASSQVRLDSYGYTF.

The sample holds many counts of this clonotype. The rearrangement uses TRBV24-1 and TRBJ2-2, with D maybe TRBD1 (6 bases). The V end was cut by 7 bases, the J end by 3 bases, with 14 bases between. From germline, CDR1 is KGHDR and CDR2 SFDVKD. CDR3 size: 15 residues. The CDR3 DNA is TGTGCCACCAGGCCGGGACACATGGACACCGGGGAGCTGTTTTTT. It encodes CATRPGHMDTGELFF.

This clonotype was counted ten times or more. The rearrangement joins TRBV5-1 to TRBJ1-4; no clear D. Between the trimmed V and J ends, which lost 0 bases and 8 bases, there was a span of 8 bases. This CDR3 region has 13 residues. The V gene's germline CDR1 is SGHRS and CDR2 YFSETQ. In DNA form, the CDR3 reads TGCGCCAGCAGCTTGGAGGCGGGGGAAAAACTGTTTTTT. Amino acid sequence: CASSLEAGEKLFF.

This clonotype occurred many times. The chain uses TRBV12-3 or TRBV12-4 and TRBJ2-1, with 11 bases lining up with TRBD2. V trimming: 4 bases; J trimming: 8 bases; junction bases outside the gene matches: 10. The CDR3 consists of 16 residues. This CDR3 reads CASSSRVAGGADEQFF. The CDR3 bases are TGTGCCAGCAGTTCCCGAGTAGCGGGAGGGGCGGATGAGCAGTTCTTC.